This entry features one T cell receptor beta chain sequence. From the RACE reads, TCRdb called clonotypes with MiXCR, one entry per CDR3 protein. Here the sample spans 90,000 to 110,000 distinct CDR3 sequences, less than 35% being singletons. The sample is drawn from a study of human T cells and chemical hapten exposure. The V gene's germline CDR1 is SGHDT and CDR2 YYEEEE. The V gene lost 1 base and the J gene lost 0 bases, with 12 bases spanning the gap. This CDR3 contains 16 residues. As for time point: patch test 3, about 24 weeks after DPC sensitization. Treatment here: therapeutic diphenylcyclopropenone sensitization with weekly scalp DPC.

This clonotype was obtained from a man in his forties with alopecia areata. Some clones in this sample may be carry-over from other donors' samples. V gene TRBV5-6 combines with J gene TRBJ2-3, with a tentative D call TRBD1 (5 bases). This specimen was whole blood, taken in connection with sensitization to the hapten diphenylcyclopropenone (DPC). The CDR3 DNA follows: TGTGCCAGCAGCTTGAATCCGGACATTAGCACAGATACGCAGTATTTT. It translates to CASSLNPDISTDTQYF.